The 12 T cell receptor beta chains reported below all come from one sample, sequenced in a study of OX40 agonist ivuxolimab in advanced cancers. Library prep was done by the immunoSEQ multiplex PCR assay. The table comes from immuneACCESS by way of TCRdb, which keeps in-frame sequences with V and J called. Part of the clones is missing from these tables; in studies checked, under half for an unresolved V gene and the rest for unknown reasons. A total of around 67,000 clones appear in this sample, about 84% of them only once. Of the sample, 8.2% is held by the ten largest clones. The material sequenced was CD4+ or CD8+ T cells sorted from blood, taken in a trial of the OX40 agonist ivuxolimab. The source of these receptors is an adult with an advanced solid tumor such as melanoma, head and neck, liver or kidney cancer.

This clone was seen only a few times. CDR3 region: CAWSEGSRETQYF. Here the CDR3 DNA reads TGTGCCTGGAGTGAGGGGAGTAGGGAGACCCAGTACTTC. The chain employs TRBV30 and TRBJ2-5, with D perhaps matching TRBD1 or TRBD2 (5 bases each). V was pared by 1 base and J by 5 bases, with 11 bases between. Germline CDR1 GTSNPN, CDR2 SVGIG (reference sequence). The CDR3 loop spans 13 amino acids.

The chain combines TRBV7-2 with TRBJ2-7; the D gene is possibly TRBD1 (6 bases). The CDR3 consists of 14 residues. The V end was cut by 7 bases, the J end by 2 bases, with 15 bases between. Germline values: CDR1 SGHTA, CDR2 FQGNSA. In nucleotides, the CDR3 is TGTGCCAGCACTCTTGGGGCAGGGGCCTACGAGCAGTACTTC. This sequence encodes CASTLGAGAYEQYF.

V and J are TRBV10-3 and TRBJ2-1; tentatively, D is TRBD2 (7 bases). From germline, CDR1 is ENHRY and CDR2 SYGVKD. Trimming shortened V by 3 bases and J by 3 bases, and 12 bases separated the two germline ends. There are 15 residues in the CDR3. The CDR3 sequence: CAISDGGASYNEQFF. The CDR3 DNA reads TGTGCCATCAGTGATGGGGGGGCTAGCTACAATGAGCAGTTCTTC.

This clone has just a few counts. The chain couples TRBV9 to TRBJ1-3; no definite D call. Between the trimmed V and J ends, which lost 3 bases and 1 base, there was a span of 14 bases. The CDR3 runs 16 residues. CDR1 SGDLS and CDR2 YYNGEE come from the germline V gene. The CDR3 reads CASSARFQASGNTIYF. CDR3 bases: TGTGCCAGCAGCGCACGGTTCCAAGCTTCTGGAAACACCATATATTTT.

This rearrangement joins TRBV19 to TRBJ1-2; no reliable D call. The CDR3 sequence is 13 residues long. V dropped 6 bases and J dropped 4 bases, with 12 bases sitting between them. Germline CDR1 and CDR2: LNHDA and SQIVND (reference sequence). Here the CDR3 DNA reads TGTGCCAGTAGCGAACAGCGAGGCTATGGCTACACCTTC. Amino acids: CASSEQRGYGYTF. The full variable domain, rest sourced from reference TRBV19 and TRBJ1-2, is DGGITQSPKYLFRKEGQNVTLSCEQNLNHDAMYWYRQDPGQGLRLIYYSQIVNDFQKGDIAEGYSVSREKKESFPLTVTSAQKNPTAFYLCASSEQRGYGYTFGSGTRLTVV.

This clone was seen a few times. This chain uses TRBV19 with TRBJ1-1; possible D gene TRBD1, 6 bases. The V gene's germline CDR1 is LNHDA and CDR2 SQIVND (reference sequence). Trimming pared 6 bases from V and 0 bases from J, leaving 14 bases between. The length of the CDR3 is 15 residues. The CDR3 loop is CASRGGGIMNTEAFF. CDR3 sequence (DNA): TGTGCCAGTAGGGGCGGGGGCATTATGAACACTGAAGCTTTCTTT.

The V gene is TRBV6-1, the J gene TRBJ1-2; a possible D gene is TRBD1 (6 bases). Trimming removed 1 base from V and 7 bases from J, with 16 bases in between. This CDR3 has 15 amino acids. Germline values: CDR1 MNHNS, CDR2 SASEGT. DNA for the CDR3: TGTGCCAGCAGTGAAGAGCTACAGGGAAGCGGTGGCTACACCTTC. Protein product: CASSEELQGSGGYTF.

The CDR3 bases are TGTGCCAGCAGTGACCGACTTATTGGGGGAGGAGAGACCCAGTACTTC. Protein product: CASSDRLIGGGETQYF. The V gene is TRBV6-4, the J gene TRBJ2-5; TRBD2 might be the D (6 bases). V shed 2 bases and J shed 4 bases, with 17 bases lying between them. Per the germline V gene, CDR1 is MRHNA and CDR2 is SNTAGT. This CDR3 region has 16 residues.

This clone came up once. The chain is built from TRBV10-2 and TRBJ2-1, with 8 bases lining up with TRBD1. In germline, CDR1 is WSHSY, CDR2 SAAADI. The length of the CDR3 is 17 residues. Trimming took 5 bases from V and 6 from J; bases not matched to a gene: 15. The CDR3 region is CASSRPRTGISTNEQFF. The CDR3 nucleotides read TGCGCCAGCAGTAGACCCCGGACAGGGATCTCCACCAATGAGCAGTTCTTC.

V gene TRBV28 combines with J gene TRBJ1-2; 7 bases match TRBD1. The CDR3 has 16 residues. Trimming removed 6 bases from V and 0 bases from J; junction bases left unmatched: 10. Germline V CDR1 and CDR2: MDHEN, SYDVKM. Written as DNA, the CDR3 is TGTGCCAGCAGGGGAGGGGGCCAATTGACTAACTATGGCTACACCTTC. Translated, it gives CASRGGGQLTNYGYTF.

The rearrangement uses TRBV18 and TRBJ1-1; D gene uncertain. V was clipped by 2 bases and J by 4 bases, with 5 bases between them. This CDR3 is 12 amino acids long. CDR1 is KGHSH, CDR2 LQKENI, per germline. CDR3 in DNA: TGTGCCAGCTCACCAAGACGCACTGAAGCTTTCTTT. Its translation: CASSPRRTEAFF. Together with reference TRBV18 and TRBJ1-1, the CDR3 gives the full variable domain: NAGVMQNPRHLVRRRGQEARLRCSPMKGHSHVYWYRQLPEEGLKFMVYLQKENIIDESGMPKERFSAEFPKEGPSILRIQQVVRGDSAAYFCASSPRRTEAFFGQGTRLTVV.

The chain combines TRBV6-5 with TRBJ2-2; D not resolved. The CDR3 sequence is 13 residues long. Germline V gene sequence: CDR1 MNHEY, CDR2 SVGAGI. Trimming cost V 5 bases and J 1 base, with 5 bases left between them. The CDR3 sequence: CASSNKNTGELFF. The CDR3 DNA sequence: TGTGCCAGCAGTAACAAGAACACCGGGGAGCTGTTTTTT.